This entry features one T cell receptor delta chain sequence. By sample share, this clone is medium-sized (0.01 to 0.1%). Its antigen target is currently unknown. Per-base qualities were not stored, and no clone one base away is much larger. Other nucleotide sequences in the sample specify the same CDR3. From its cysteine to its phenylalanine, the CDR3 spans 15 amino acids. Only CDR3 DNA remains: 45 bases, in frame from the first base. CDR1 GEAIGNYY and CDR2 EKD are derived from the germline V gene. The germline ends are 13 bases apart after V is trimmed by 0 bases and J by 3 bases. The library relied on multiplex PCR. Genomic DNA was amplified with a 32-plex assay using primers for all 8 TRDV and 4 TRDJ genes covering the CDR3. A 12-nucleotide UMI was attached over roughly 3 barcoding PCR cycles, and a second PCR was then run with Illumina adapter primers. AMPure XP beads were used for library purification, and library quality was checked on a Fragment Analyzer with the HS NGS Fragment kit. Sequencing used an Illumina MiniSeq mid-output kit with roughly 21% PhiX and 150 cycles of paired-end reads. In the paper's pipeline: MIGEC version 1.2.9 was used to process the reads, grouping reads by UMI and building error-corrected consensus sequences. Post-processing used modified VDJtools version 1.2.1 scripts and the tcR R package. TCRdb reanalyzed the public reads with the CATT caller, and identical DNA sequences were merged afterwards. In this record, the V and J calls reflect TCRdb's handling and not the investigators' own analysis. A total of 1,500 to 2,000 delta-chain clones appear in this sample, about an eighth of them only once. The top ten hold 54% of the sample.

These data belong to a study of DNA immune sequencing with unique molecular identifiers (dated by TCRdb to about 2020). The study in broad terms: Using immunomagnetic cell separation, gammadelta T cells were enriched from buffy coats, and the genomic DNA of these cells was sequenced. gammadelta T cells were enriched from PBMC of under 11 healthy individuals by fluorescence-activated cell sorting. To compare enriched and non-enriched samples, about 93 ng of enriched gammadelta T-cell DNA and about 1 ug of non-enriched PBMC DNA were sequenced. An ultrasensitive DNA-based TRD repertoire sequencing method using PCR-introduced unique molecular identifiers was developed and validated in the study. Validation of the method was performed on synthetic reference molecules and on blood samples from healthy individuals. All donors were healthy individuals, and approximately 11 of the donors were profiled using sorted gammadelta T cells from peripheral blood.

Broad study findings and their caveats: TRD repertoire diversity differed among healthy donors, and several donors were highly oligoclonal, with the top 5 clonotypes making up more than half of productive molecules. Novel TRD sequences not targeted by the primers cannot be detected with the primer-based approach. Among clonotypes from healthy donors, the most common TRD rearrangement was TRDV2 paired with TRDJ1.

The sequence was collected from a human donor in good health. The rearranged chain carries TRDV2 and TRDJ1; a confident D gene designation cannot be given. Material for sequencing was gamma-delta T cells enriched from blood buffy coat, or unenriched PBMCs (not recorded which). In nucleotide form, the sequence is TGTGCCTGTGACACCGTCGACTCACCCGCCGATAAACTCATCTTT. This translates into CACDTVDSPADKLIF.